The 19 T cell receptor beta chains below were found in one sample sequenced in a study of cytomegalovirus exposure and HLA in healthy donors. The PCR made use of 60 Vbeta and 13 Jbeta primers. Sequencing used immunoSEQ multiplex PCR; TCRdb keeps in-frame clones, though not all of them. The sample holds over 90,000 clones, roughly two thirds seen once. The sample comprised PBMCs. All receptors come from a man between 40 and 49 years old in good health and CMV-seronegative.

This clone has more than one count but fewer than ten. The J gene is TRBJ1-5, the V gene TRBV7-2, with D unresolved. This CDR3 is built from 14 residues. With 1 base removed from V and 3 bases from J, the gap between germline ends came to 7 bases. Germline CDR1 is SGHTA and CDR2 is FQGNSA. CDR3 amino acids: CASSLGQVNQPQHF. CDR3 in DNA: TGTGCCAGCAGCTTAGGGCAGGTCAATCAGCCCCAGCATTTT.

This chain uses TRBV2 with TRBJ2-5; the D gene is possibly TRBD2 (6 bases). Germline CDR1 SNHLY, CDR2 FYNNEI. The V end lost 7 bases, the J end lost 0 bases, and 9 bases lay between the germline ends. The CDR3 sequence is 13 residues long. The CDR3 region is CASNREYQETQYF. The DNA for the CDR3 is TGTGCCAGCAACCGGGAGTACCAAGAGACCCAGTACTTC.

The rearrangement uses TRBV9 and TRBJ1-5; D might be TRBD1 (6 bases). With 3 bases removed from V and 3 bases from J, the gap between germline ends came to 10 bases. The CDR3 has 14 residues. Looked up from germline, CDR1 is SGDLS and CDR2 is YYNGEE. The CDR3 here is CASSADRSNQPQHF. CDR3 coding DNA: TGTGCCAGCAGCGCCGACAGGTCCAATCAGCCCCAGCATTTT.

This clone was detected only a few times. The CDR3 spells CASSLPEDGYTF. CDR3 DNA: TGCGCCAGCAGCTTGCCCGAGGATGGCTACACCTTC. The chain joins TRBV5-1 to TRBJ1-2, with no clear D. V was cut by 1 base and J by 6 bases, with 7 bases left in between. The CDR3 sequence is 12 residues long. In germline, CDR1 is SGHRS, CDR2 YFSETQ.

J is TRBJ2-3 and V is TRBV7-3; tentatively, D is TRBD2 (5 bases). Germline V CDR1 and CDR2: SGHTA, FQGTGA. The CDR3 covers 14 residues. Trimming removed 2 bases from V and 3 bases from J, with 9 bases in between. The CDR3 DNA is TGTGCCAGCAGCTTATCCGGGAAGACAGATACGCAGTATTTT. It encodes CASSLSGKTDTQYF. The variable domain in full, with the rest retrieved from reference TRBV7-3 and TRBJ2-3, is GAGVSQTPSNKVTEKGKYVELRCDPISGHTALYWYRQSLGQGPEFLIYFQGTGAADDSGLPNDRFFAVRPEGSVSTLKIQRTERGDSAVYLCASSLSGKTDTQYFGPGTRLTVL.

As for this clone: Other DNA sequences in the sample encode the same CDR3. J is TRBJ1-6 and V is TRBV15; the D gene is possibly TRBD1 (5 bases). This CDR3 contains 16 residues. Trimming removed 3 bases from V and 0 bases from J, with 9 bases in between. The germline CDR1 and CDR2 sequences are LNHNV and YYDKDF (reference sequence). CDR3 nucleotide sequence: TGTGCCACCAGCAGGGGGCGGGACTCCTATAATTCACCCCTCCACTTT. Protein sequence: CATSRGRDSYNSPLHF.

The CDR3 DNA reads TGTGCCAGCAGTGAAGGAATACGATCACATCAAGAGACCCAGTACTTC. Residues: CASSEGIRSHQETQYF. This chain joins TRBV6-1 and TRBJ2-5; D uncertain. V was cut by 1 base and J by 2 bases, with 14 bases left in between. Per germline, CDR1 MNHNS and CDR2 SASEGT. The CDR3 length is 16 residues.

This chain joins TRBV27 and TRBJ2-7, with D perhaps TRBD2 (5 bases). This CDR3 is built from 14 residues. V shed 7 bases and J shed 1 base, with 14 bases lying between them. The germline CDR1 and CDR2 sequences are MNHEY and SMNVEV (reference sequence). The CDR3 is CASMDGIRSYEQYF. As DNA, the CDR3 is TGTGCCAGCATGGACGGGATTCGATCCTACGAGCAGTACTTC.

The chain carries TRBV5-1 and TRBJ2-1; TRBD2 aligns across 8 bases. The V and J ends lost 4 bases and 4 bases, in that order; junction bases with no gene match: 10. The V gene's germline CDR1 is SGHRS and CDR2 YFSETQ. This CDR3 is built from 16 residues. CDR3 bases: TGCGCCAGCAGCATGAGCGGGGGCGAGGGTTACAATGAGCAGTTCTTC. This codes for CASSMSGGEGYNEQFF.

V usage is TRBV15 and J usage is TRBJ2-7; no definite D call. CDR1 and CDR2 from the germline V gene are LNHNV and YYDKDF (reference sequence). This CDR3 contains 13 residues. V lost 5 bases and J lost 3, with 11 bases in between. The CDR3 reads CATSYDGFYEQYF. For the CDR3, the DNA is TGTGCCACCAGCTACGACGGGTTCTACGAGCAGTACTTC.

V gene TRBV5-6 combines with J gene TRBJ2-3; 8 nucleotides match TRBD1. In germline, CDR1 is SGHDT, CDR2 YYEEEE. The CDR3 spans 15 residues. J lost 6 bases, V lost 0 bases, and 6 bases had no gene match. CDR3 DNA sequence: TGTGCCAGCAGCTTGGTGCAGGGGGCTAGGGATACGCAGTATTTT. This encodes CASSLVQGARDTQYF.

J is TRBJ2-7 and V is TRBV2; D is unresolved. Per germline, CDR1 SNHLY and CDR2 FYNNEI. The CDR3 loop spans 14 amino acids. Trimming removed 2 bases at V and 6 bases at J, with 14 bases between. CDR3 loop: CASSERQVFPEQYF. The CDR3 bases are TGTGCCAGCAGTGAAAGACAAGTCTTCCCCGAGCAGTACTTC.

The rearrangement links TRBV2 to TRBJ2-5, with 7 bases matching TRBD1. Per the germline V gene, CDR1 is SNHLY and CDR2 is FYNNEI. This CDR3 has 15 residues. V trimming: 2 bases; J trimming: 2 bases; junction bases outside the gene matches: 5. CDR3 bases: TGTGCCAGCAGTGAATTGGGGACAGATCAAGAGACCCAGTACTTC. This translates into CASSELGTDQETQYF. The full variable domain, its missing parts supplied by reference TRBV2 and TRBJ2-5, is EPEVTQTPSHQVTQMGQEVILRCVPISNHLYFYWYRQILGQKVEFLVSFYNNEISEKSEIFDDQFSVERPDGSNFTLKIRSTKLEDSAMYFCASSELGTDQETQYFGPGTRLLVL.

This clone has more than one count but fewer than ten. The rearrangement links TRBV19 to TRBJ1-3, with TRBD1 matching 8 bases. The V gene end was trimmed by 8 bases and the J gene end by 0 bases; junction bases not matched to a gene: 15. The CDR3 covers 18 residues. Germline-derived CDR1 and CDR2 are LNHDA and SQIVND (reference sequence). This CDR3 is CASLNLGRGLFSGNTIYF. CDR3 coding DNA: TGTGCCAGTCTCAATCTGGGCAGGGGGCTATTCTCTGGAAACACCATATATTTT.

The rearrangement uses TRBV30 and TRBJ2-1; 10 nucleotides match TRBD1. The CDR3 runs to 14 residues. Germline lookup yields CDR1 GTSNPN and CDR2 SVGIG (reference sequence). The V segment lost 4 bases and the J segment 5 bases; nucleotides outside the gene matches: 5. CDR3 residues: CAWMFGTGDNEQFF. The CDR3 DNA reads as TGTGCCTGGATGTTCGGGACAGGGGACAATGAGCAGTTCTTC.

This clone was counted between two and nine times. The gene calls are TRBV9 and TRBJ2-1; D gene ambiguous. Germline CDR1 and CDR2: SGDLS and YYNGEE. CDR3 length equals 11 residues. The V gene lost 2 bases and the J gene lost 9 bases, with 6 bases spanning the gap. In nucleotides, the CDR3 is TGTGCCAGCAGCGTTTCGAGTGAGCAGTTCTTC. Amino acid sequence: CASSVSSEQFF.

The chain combines TRBV5-6 with TRBJ1-6; 8 bases are shared with TRBD1. The CDR3 contains 14 residues. Germline CDR1 reads SGHDT; CDR2 reads YYEEEE. V was pared by 2 bases and J by 9 bases, with 4 bases of the junction left unmatched. The DNA of the CDR3 is TGTGCCAGCAGCTTAGGACAGGGAGGTTCACCCCTCCACTTT. This encodes CASSLGQGGSPLHF.

This clone appeared a single time. The gene calls are TRBV4-2 and TRBJ2-7; 11 bases are shared with TRBD2. Germline V gene data show CDR1 as LGHNA and CDR2 as YNFKEQ. The CDR3 spans 15 residues. Trimming at V came to 1 base and at J to 4 bases, leaving 3 bases not matched to a gene. CDR3 sequence reads: CASSQALAGGYEQYF. CDR3 bases: TGTGCCAGCAGCCAAGCTCTAGCGGGGGGTTACGAGCAGTACTTC.

This clone appeared a few times. A read error is possible here, since a much larger clone lies one base away. The chain recombines TRBV4-2 with TRBJ2-7, with D possibly being TRBD1 (6 bases). The CDR3 spans 13 residues. Trimming pared 1 base from V and 3 bases from J, leaving 7 bases between. CDR1 and CDR2 (germline): LGHNA, YNFKEQ. The CDR3 DNA sequence: TGTGCCAGCAGCCAAGGACAGGACTACGAGCAGTACTTC. Translated: CASSQGQDYEQYF.